Here is one T cell receptor beta chain with its context. The antigen is unknown. This record comes from a study of OX40 agonist ivuxolimab in advanced cancers. The wider study: Allowance was made for prior anti-PD-1, anti-PD-L1 or anti-CTLA-4 therapy, and roughly 40% had some.

The germline CDR1 and CDR2 sequences are PRHDT and FYEKMQ (reference sequence). Trimming removed 7 bases from V and 8 bases from J, with 23 bases in between. CDR3 length: 15 residues. Repertoires were generated with immunoSEQ multiplex PCR, while TCRdb's copy carries only in-frame clones and drops some. The sample yields under 70,000 clones, about 86% seen once. General observations from the study: In CD8+ T cells, expanded clones were on average more numerous than in CD4+. People who partly responded at 0.1-3.0 mg/kg had some of the least clonal expansion seen.

The sample consisted of CD4+ or CD8+ T cells sorted from blood, taken in a trial of the OX40 agonist ivuxolimab. The clonotype was recovered from an adult with an advanced solid tumor such as melanoma, head and neck, liver or kidney cancer. J is TRBJ1-2 and V is TRBV13; tentative D call: TRBD1 (5 bases). The CDR3 is CASIQRGERSSGYTF. CDR3 coding DNA: TGTGCCAGCATCCAAAGAGGGGAAAGGAGTTCGGGCTACACCTTC.